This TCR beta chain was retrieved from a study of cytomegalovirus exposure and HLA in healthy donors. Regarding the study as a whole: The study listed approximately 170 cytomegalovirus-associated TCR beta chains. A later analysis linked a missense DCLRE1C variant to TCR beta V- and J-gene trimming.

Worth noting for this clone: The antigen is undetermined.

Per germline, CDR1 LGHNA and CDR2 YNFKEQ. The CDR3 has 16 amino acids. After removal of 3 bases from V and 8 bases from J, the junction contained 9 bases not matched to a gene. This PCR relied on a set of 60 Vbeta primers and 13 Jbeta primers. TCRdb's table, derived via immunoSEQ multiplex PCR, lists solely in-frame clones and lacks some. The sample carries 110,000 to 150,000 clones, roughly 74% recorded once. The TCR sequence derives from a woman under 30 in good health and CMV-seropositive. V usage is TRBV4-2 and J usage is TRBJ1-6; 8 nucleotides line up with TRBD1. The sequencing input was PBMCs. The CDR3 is CASSQPSGGEYSPLHF. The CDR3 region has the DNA TGTGCCAGCAGCCAGCCCTCAGGGGGCGAGTATTCACCCCTCCACTTT.